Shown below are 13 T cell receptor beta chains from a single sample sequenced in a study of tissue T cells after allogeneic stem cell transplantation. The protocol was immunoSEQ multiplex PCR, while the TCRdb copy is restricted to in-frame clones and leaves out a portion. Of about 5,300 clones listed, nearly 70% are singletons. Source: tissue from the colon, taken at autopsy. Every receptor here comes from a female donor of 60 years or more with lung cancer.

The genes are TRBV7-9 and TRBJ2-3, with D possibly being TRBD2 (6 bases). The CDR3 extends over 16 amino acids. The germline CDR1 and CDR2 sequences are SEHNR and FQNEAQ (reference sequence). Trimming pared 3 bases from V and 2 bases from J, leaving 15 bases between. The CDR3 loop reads CASSFIGGDYTDTQYF. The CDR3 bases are TGTGCCAGCAGCTTCATCGGCGGGGATTACACAGATACGCAGTATTTT.

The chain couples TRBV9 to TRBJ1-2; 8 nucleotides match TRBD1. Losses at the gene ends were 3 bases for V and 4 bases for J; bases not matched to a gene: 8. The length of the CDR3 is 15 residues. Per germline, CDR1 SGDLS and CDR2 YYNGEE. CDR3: CASSDPFDRGYGYTF. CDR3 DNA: TGTGCCAGCAGCGACCCGTTCGACAGGGGCTATGGCTACACCTTC.

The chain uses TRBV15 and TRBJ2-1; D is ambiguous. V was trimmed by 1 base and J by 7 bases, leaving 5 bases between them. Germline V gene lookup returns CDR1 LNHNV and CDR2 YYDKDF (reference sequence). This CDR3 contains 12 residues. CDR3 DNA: TGTGCCACCAGCAGAGCCGGGAATGAGCAGTTCTTC. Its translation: CATSRAGNEQFF.

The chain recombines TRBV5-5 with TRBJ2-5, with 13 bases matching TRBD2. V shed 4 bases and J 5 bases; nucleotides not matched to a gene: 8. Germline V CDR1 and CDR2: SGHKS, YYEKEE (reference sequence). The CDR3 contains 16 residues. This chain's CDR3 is CASSAGGLAGRETQYF. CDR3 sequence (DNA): TGTGCCAGCAGCGCGGGGGGACTAGCGGGAAGGGAGACCCAGTACTTC.

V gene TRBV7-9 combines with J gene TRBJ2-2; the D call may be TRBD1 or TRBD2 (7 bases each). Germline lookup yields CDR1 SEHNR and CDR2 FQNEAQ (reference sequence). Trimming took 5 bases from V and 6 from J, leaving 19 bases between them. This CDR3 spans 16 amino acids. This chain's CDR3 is CASSRRGGTDSGELFF. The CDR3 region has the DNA TGTGCCAGCAGCCGCAGGGGGGGAACTGATTCCGGGGAGCTGTTTTTT.

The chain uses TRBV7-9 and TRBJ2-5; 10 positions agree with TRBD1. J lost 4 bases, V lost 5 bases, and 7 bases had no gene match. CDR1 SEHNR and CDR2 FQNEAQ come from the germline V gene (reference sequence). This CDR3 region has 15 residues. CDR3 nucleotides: TGTGCCAGCAGCCTCGGACAGGGGGGGGCAGAGACCCAGTACTTC. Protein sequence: CASSLGQGGAETQYF.

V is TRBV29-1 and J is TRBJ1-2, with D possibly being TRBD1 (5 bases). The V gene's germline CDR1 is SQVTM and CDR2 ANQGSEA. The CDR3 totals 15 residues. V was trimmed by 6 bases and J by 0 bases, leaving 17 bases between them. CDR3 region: CSVPKAPGSNYGYTF. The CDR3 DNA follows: TGCAGCGTGCCCAAAGCACCAGGGTCTAACTATGGCTACACCTTC.

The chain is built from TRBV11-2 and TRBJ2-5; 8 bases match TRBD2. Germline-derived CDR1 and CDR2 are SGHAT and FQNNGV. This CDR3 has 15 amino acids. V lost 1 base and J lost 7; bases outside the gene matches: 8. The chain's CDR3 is CASSLADVSGGTQYF. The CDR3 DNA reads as TGTGCCAGCAGCTTAGCGGACGTCAGCGGGGGGACCCAGTACTTC. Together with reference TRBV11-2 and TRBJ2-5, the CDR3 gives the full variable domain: EAGVAQSPRYKIIEKRQSVAFWCNPISGHATLYWYQQILGQGPKLLIQFQNNGVVDDSQLPKDRFSAERLKGVDSTLKIQPAKLEDSAVYLCASSLADVSGGTQYFGPGTRLLVL.

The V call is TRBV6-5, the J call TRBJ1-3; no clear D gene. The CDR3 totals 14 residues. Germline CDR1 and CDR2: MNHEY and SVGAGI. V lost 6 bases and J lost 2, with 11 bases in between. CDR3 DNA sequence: TGTGCCAGCAGACGGTCGGGTCCTGGAAACACCATATATTTT. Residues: CASRRSGPGNTIYF.

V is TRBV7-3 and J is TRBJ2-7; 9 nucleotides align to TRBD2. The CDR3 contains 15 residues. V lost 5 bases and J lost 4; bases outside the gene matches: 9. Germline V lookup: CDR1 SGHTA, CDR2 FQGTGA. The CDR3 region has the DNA TGTGCCAGCAGCCAGGGCAGCGGGAGGATGTACGAGCAGTACTTC. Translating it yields CASSQGSGRMYEQYF.

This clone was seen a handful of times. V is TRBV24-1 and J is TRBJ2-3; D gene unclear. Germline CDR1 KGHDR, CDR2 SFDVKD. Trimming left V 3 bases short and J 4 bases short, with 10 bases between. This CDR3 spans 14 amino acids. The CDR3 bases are TGTGCCACCAGTGATCCCCCTCCGGCAGATACGCAGTATTTT. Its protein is CATSDPPPADTQYF.

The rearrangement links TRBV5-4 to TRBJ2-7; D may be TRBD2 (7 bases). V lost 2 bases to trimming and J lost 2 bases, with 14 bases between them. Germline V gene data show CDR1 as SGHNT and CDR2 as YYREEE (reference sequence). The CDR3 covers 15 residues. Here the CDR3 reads CASSFGGRATYEQYF. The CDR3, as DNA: TGTGCCAGCAGCTTCGGGGGGCGAGCTACCTACGAGCAGTACTTC.

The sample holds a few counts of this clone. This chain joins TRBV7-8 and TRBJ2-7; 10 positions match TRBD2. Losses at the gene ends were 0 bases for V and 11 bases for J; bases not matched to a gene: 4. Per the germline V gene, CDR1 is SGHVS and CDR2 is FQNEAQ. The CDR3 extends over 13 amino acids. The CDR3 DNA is TGTGCCAGCAGCTTAGCTCTAGCGGGAGCCGAGTACTTC. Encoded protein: CASSLALAGAEYF.